Listed here are 8 T cell receptor beta chains from one sample, sequenced in a study of control samples from healthy donors and cancer patients. Profiling relied on immunoSEQ multiplex PCR, and the TCRdb table lists in-frame clones only, not all of them. This sample has tens of thousands of clones, with 80% to 95% found just once. The sequencing sample was made of PBMCs. The receptors stem from a man aged 25 to 40 with colorectal cancer.

This chain joins TRBV4-1 and TRBJ1-5, with D possibly TRBD1 on 5 matching bases. The CDR3 consists of 14 residues. V gave up 5 bases and J gave up 3 bases, with 11 bases separating them. CDR1 and CDR2 (germline): MGHRA, YSYEKL. Written as DNA, the CDR3 is TGCGCCAGCAGCATCCCGGGGACCAATCAGCCCCAGCATTTT. This gives the protein CASSIPGTNQPQHF.

The chain couples TRBV19 to TRBJ1-1; a possible D gene is TRBD1 (6 bases). Trimming pared 6 bases from V and 1 base from J, leaving 15 bases between. CDR3 size: 15 residues. Germline CDR1 is LNHDA and CDR2 is SQIVND (reference sequence). The CDR3 is CASRDTGLGNTEAFF. Written as DNA, the CDR3 is TGTGCCAGTAGGGATACAGGGTTGGGGAACACTGAAGCTTTCTTT.

The chain employs TRBV25-1 and TRBJ1-5; D call uncertain. Trimming removed 8 bases at V and 0 bases at J, with 11 bases between. Looked up from germline, CDR1 is MGHDK and CDR2 is SYGVNS. The CDR3 has 14 amino acids. CDR3 amino acids: CASGSSYSNQPQHF. For the CDR3, the DNA is TGTGCCAGCGGTTCGAGCTATAGCAATCAGCCCCAGCATTTT.

The J gene is TRBJ2-7, the V gene TRBV21-1; TRBD2, the table's D call, lacks a check against the DNA. TRBV21-1 is a pseudogene segment. There are 17 residues in the CDR3. The chain's CDR3 is CASRPGLAATFPYEQYF. The CDR3, as DNA: TGTGCCAGCAGACCGGGACTAGCGGCGACTTTTCCCTACGAGCAGTACTTC.

J is TRBJ1-1 and V is TRBV5-6; maybe TRBD1 (6 bases). CDR1 is SGHDT, CDR2 YYEEEE, per germline. Trimming stripped 5 bases from V and 1 base from J, with 21 bases between. The CDR3 is 17 residues long. This CDR3 is CASRPSGGAFRNTEAFF. The DNA for the CDR3 is TGTGCCAGCAGACCTTCGGGGGGCGCATTTAGGAACACTGAAGCTTTCTTT.

The chain links TRBV7-8 to TRBJ1-1; tentatively, D is TRBD1 (5 bases). Germline V gene data show CDR1 as SGHVS and CDR2 as FQNEAQ. The CDR3 totals 14 residues. Trimming removed 1 base from V and 5 bases from J, with 11 bases in between. The chain's CDR3 is CASSLGGFVTEAFF. CDR3 sequence (DNA): TGTGCCAGCAGCTTAGGGGGGTTCGTAACTGAAGCTTTCTTT.

This clone appeared once. This sequence joins TRBV7-9 and TRBJ2-2, with D tentatively TRBD1 (6 bases). This CDR3 contains 15 residues. The V end lost 5 bases, the J end lost 0 bases, and 10 bases lay between the germline ends. Germline V gene lookup returns CDR1 SEHNR and CDR2 FQNEAQ (reference sequence). The DNA for the CDR3 is TGTGCCAGCAGCCGACAGGTCGCGAACACCGGGGAGCTGTTTTTT. Protein sequence: CASSRQVANTGELFF.

This clone was seen only once. The chain is built from TRBV13 and TRBJ2-1; tentatively, D is TRBD2 (8 bases). The germline V gene has CDR1 PRHDT and CDR2 FYEKMQ (reference sequence). Trimming took off 5 bases at V and 5 bases at J, with 19 bases between the two ends. This CDR3 is built from 16 residues. The CDR3 reads CASSNREGQTNNEQFF. DNA for the CDR3: TGTGCCAGCAGCAATCGGGAGGGACAGACCAACAATGAGCAGTTCTTC.